This T cell receptor beta chain was obtained from a study of blood T cell repertoires in COVID-19. Study as a whole: The analysed material was cDNA or gDNA that came from T cells, B-cell-depleted T cells, or PBMCs.

The CDR3 contains 15 residues. The V gene's germline CDR1 is SEHNR and CDR2 FQNEAQ (reference sequence). V was trimmed by 5 bases and J by 4 bases, leaving 17 bases between them. Authors' data handling: Scientists estimated how many nucleated cells there were by amplifying reference gene primers. Using immunoSEQ multiplex PCR, the repertoire was profiled, and TCRdb retains in-frame clones only, with some absent. The V and J calls and clone size are taken from that table; D and trimming were inferred from the DNA. The repertoire includes under 400,000 clones, around 87% of them detected once, and roughly a tenth sits in the top ten. The sample holds one count of this clone. Those enrolled in Seattle joined during active infection and were followed longitudinally afterward.

V is TRBV7-9 and J is TRBJ1-1; no reliable D call. Sequences were obtained from peripheral blood. The sequence came from a woman between 25 and 40 years old with COVID-19, enrolled during active disease. CDR3 amino acids: CASSPGWFLPTEAFF. CDR3 coding DNA: TGTGCCAGCAGCCCAGGCTGGTTTCTTCCCACTGAAGCTTTCTTT. Based on the CDR3 plus reference TRBV7-9 and TRBJ1-1, the full variable domain is DTGVSQNPRHKITKRGQNVTFRCDPISEHNRLYWYRQTLGQGPEFLTYFQNEAQLEKSRLLSDRFSAERPKGSFSTLEIQRTEQGDSAMYLCASSPGWFLPTEAFFGQGTRLTVV.